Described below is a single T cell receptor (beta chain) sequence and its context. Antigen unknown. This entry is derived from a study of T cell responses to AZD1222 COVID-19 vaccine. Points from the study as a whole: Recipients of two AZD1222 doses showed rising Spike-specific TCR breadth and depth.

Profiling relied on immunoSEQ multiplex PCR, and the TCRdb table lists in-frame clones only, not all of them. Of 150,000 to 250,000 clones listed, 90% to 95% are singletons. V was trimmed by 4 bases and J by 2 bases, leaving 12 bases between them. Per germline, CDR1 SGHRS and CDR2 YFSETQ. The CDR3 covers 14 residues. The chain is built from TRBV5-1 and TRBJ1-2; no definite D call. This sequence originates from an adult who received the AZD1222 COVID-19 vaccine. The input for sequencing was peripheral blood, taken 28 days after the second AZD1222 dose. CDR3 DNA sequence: TGCGCCAGCAGCACCTACACGGGAAACTATGGCTACACCTTC. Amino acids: CASSTYTGNYGYTF. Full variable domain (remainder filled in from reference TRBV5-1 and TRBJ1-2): KAGVTQTPRYLIKTRGQQVTLSCSPISGHRSVSWYQQTPGQGLQFLFEYFSETQRNKGNFPGRFSGRQFSNSRSEMNVSTLELGDSALYLCASSTYTGNYGYTFGSGTRLTVV.